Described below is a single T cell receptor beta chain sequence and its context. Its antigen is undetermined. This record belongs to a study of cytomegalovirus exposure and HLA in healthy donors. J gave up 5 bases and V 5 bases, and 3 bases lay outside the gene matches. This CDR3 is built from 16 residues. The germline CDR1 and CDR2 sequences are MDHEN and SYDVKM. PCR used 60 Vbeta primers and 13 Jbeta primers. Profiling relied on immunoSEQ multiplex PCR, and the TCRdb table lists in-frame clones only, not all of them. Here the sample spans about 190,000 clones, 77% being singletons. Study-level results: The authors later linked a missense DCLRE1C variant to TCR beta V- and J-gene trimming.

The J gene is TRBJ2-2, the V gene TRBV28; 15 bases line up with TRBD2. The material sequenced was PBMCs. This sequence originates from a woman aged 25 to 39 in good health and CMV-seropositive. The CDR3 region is CASSRTSGRGTGELFF. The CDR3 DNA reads TGTGCCAGCAGTCGGACTAGCGGGAGGGGTACCGGGGAGCTGTTTTTT.